This T cell receptor beta chain stems from a study of cytomegalovirus exposure and HLA in healthy donors. The PCR ran on 60 Vbeta and 13 Jbeta primers. TCRdb keeps only in-frame clones here, not all; method: immunoSEQ multiplex PCR. The sample includes tens of thousands of clones, roughly 50% seen only once; the top ten take approximately 10%. Per germline, CDR1 KGHSH and CDR2 LQKENI. This CDR3 is 11 amino acids long. On this clone: The junction shows a germline mismatch at one end, possibly a read error.

The chain couples TRBV18 to TRBJ2-7; 7 bases map to TRBD1. The sequenced sample was PBMCs. The receptor was isolated from a human donor in good health. The CDR3 loop reads CASSQERDRIF. Here the CDR3 DNA reads TGTGCCAGCTCACAAGAAAGGGACAGAATATTC.